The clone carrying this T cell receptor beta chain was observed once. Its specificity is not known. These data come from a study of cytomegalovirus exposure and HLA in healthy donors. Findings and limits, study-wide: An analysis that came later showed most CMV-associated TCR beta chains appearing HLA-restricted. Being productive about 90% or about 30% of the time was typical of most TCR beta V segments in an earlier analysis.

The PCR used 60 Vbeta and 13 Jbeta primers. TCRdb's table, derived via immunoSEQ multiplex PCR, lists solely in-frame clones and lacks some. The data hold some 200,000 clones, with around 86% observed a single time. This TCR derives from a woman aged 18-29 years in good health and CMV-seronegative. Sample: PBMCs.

CDR3 loop: CASSLSQGAYGYTF. CDR3 in DNA: TGTGCCAGCAGTTTATCGCAGGGGGCATACGGCTACACCTTC. The J gene is TRBJ1-2, the V gene TRBV28; TRBD1 matches at 8 bases. This CDR3 has 14 residues. Germline CDR1 MDHEN, CDR2 SYDVKM. The ends lost 1 base at V and 8 bases at J; junction bases unmatched: 6.